This is a list of T cell receptor beta chains from one sample in a study of post-analysis software for immune sequencing data. Via MiXCR, TCRdb re-called the PCR reads, giving one row per CDR3 protein. Here the sample spans hundreds of thousands of distinct CDR3 sequences, 30% to 45% being singletons. The sample was blood. These receptors were collected from a girl aged 2 to 10 with multiple sclerosis. CDR3s include the opening cysteine and the closing phenylalanine or tryptophan. The D gene is left open where the match is weak. A row's size may be missing; if present it is once, few, many or a size class.

len: 14
v_gene: TRBV7-9
d_gene: NA
j_gene: TRBJ2-2
abundance: NA
CDR3nt: TGTGCCAGCAGCTTAGTAGTTGCGGGCGGGGAGCTGTTTTTT
CDR3aa: CASSLVVAGGELFF

len: 12
v_gene: TRBV10-3
d_gene: NA
j_gene: TRBJ2-3
abundance: NA
CDR3nt: TGTGCCATCAGTGAGAGTGAAGATACGCAGTATTTT
CDR3aa: CAISESEDTQYF

len: 14
v_gene: TRBV20-1
d_gene: TRBD2
j_gene: TRBJ2-7
abundance: NA
CDR3nt: TGCAGTGCTAGAGATATAGCGGGACGACACGAGCAGTACTTC
CDR3aa: CSARDIAGRHEQYF

len: 13
v_gene: TRBV4-2
d_gene: NA
j_gene: TRBJ1-2
abundance: NA
CDR3nt: TGTGCCAGCAGCCAAGATTTCCCGCCTGGCTACACCTTC
CDR3aa: CASSQDFPPGYTF

len: 15
v_gene: TRBV20-1
d_gene: NA
j_gene: TRBJ1-1
abundance: NA
CDR3nt: TGCAGTGCCCCCTCGGGCCCCAGGGTGAACACTGAAGCTTTCTTT
CDR3aa: CSAPSGPRVNTEAFF

len: 14
v_gene: TRBV15
d_gene: NA
j_gene: TRBJ2-7
abundance: NA
CDR3nt: TGTGCCACCAGCAGACCGACAGGCTCCTACGAGCAGTACTTC
CDR3aa: CATSRPTGSYEQYF

len: 14
v_gene: TRBV5-1
d_gene: NA
j_gene: TRBJ1-4
abundance: NA
CDR3nt: TGTGCCTCGCACAAATCTGCCGGGGATGAAAAACTGTTTTTT
CDR3aa: CASHKSAGDEKLFF

len: 14
v_gene: TRBV3-1
d_gene: TRBD2
j_gene: TRBJ2-5
abundance: NA
CDR3nt: TGTGCCAGCAGCTCCCAAGCGGGAAAAGAGACCCAGTACTTC
CDR3aa: CASSSQAGKETQYF

len: 15
v_gene: TRBV20-1
d_gene: NA
j_gene: TRBJ1-6
abundance: NA
CDR3nt: TGCAGTGCTAAGCCACCTCAGGGAAATAATTCACCCCTCCACTTT
CDR3aa: CSAKPPQGNNSPLHF

len: 12
v_gene: TRBV28
d_gene: NA
j_gene: TRBJ1-4
abundance: NA
CDR3nt: TGTGCCAGCAGTTTACCCTACGAAAAACTGTTTTTT
CDR3aa: CASSLPYEKLFF

len: 17
v_gene: TRBV7-2
d_gene: TRBD2
j_gene: TRBJ2-1
abundance: few
CDR3nt: TGTGCCAGCAGCCCGAACCTAGCGGGAGGAACCAACAATGAGCAGTTCTTC
CDR3aa: CASSPNLAGGTNNEQFF

len: 14
v_gene: TRBV4-3
d_gene: TRBD2
j_gene: TRBJ2-5
abundance: NA
CDR3nt: TGCGCCAGCAGCGCCTGGACTAGCGCAGAGACCCAGTACTTC
CDR3aa: CASSAWTSAETQYF

len: 15
v_gene: TRBV7-2
d_gene: NA
j_gene: TRBJ1-5
abundance: NA
CDR3nt: TGTGCCAGCAGCTTACCCGGGACAAGGGATCAGCCCCAGCATTTT
CDR3aa: CASSLPGTRDQPQHF

len: 14
v_gene: TRBV5-1
d_gene: NA
j_gene: TRBJ2-5
abundance: NA
CDR3nt: TGCGCCAGCCGGACCGGGGCCGGAAAAGAGACCCAGTACTTC
CDR3aa: CASRTGAGKETQYF

len: 13
v_gene: TRBV6-1
d_gene: NA
j_gene: TRBJ2-5
abundance: NA
CDR3nt: TGTGCCAGCGGTCATGGTTATCAAGAGACCCAGTACTTC
CDR3aa: CASGHGYQETQYF

len: 13
v_gene: TRBV29-1
d_gene: NA
j_gene: TRBJ1-2
abundance: NA
CDR3nt: TGCAGCGTTGAAGATAGGACACCGTATGGCTACACCTTC
CDR3aa: CSVEDRTPYGYTF

len: 15
v_gene: TRBV5-5
d_gene: NA
j_gene: TRBJ2-1
abundance: NA
CDR3nt: TGTGCCAGCAGCCTCGGGAGTTTGCCCTACAATGAGCAGTTCTTC
CDR3aa: CASSLGSLPYNEQFF

len: 15
v_gene: TRBV3-1
d_gene: NA
j_gene: TRBJ1-5
abundance: NA
CDR3nt: TGTGCCAGCAGCCCTCCGCAAGGCCGCAATCAGCCCCAGCATTTT
CDR3aa: CASSPPQGRNQPQHF

len: 17
v_gene: TRBV12-3/TRBV12-4
d_gene: NA
j_gene: TRBJ2-5
abundance: NA
CDR3nt: TGTGCCAGCAGTTTAGCGCCTTTTGGACGGGGCGCCGGGACCCAGTACTTC
CDR3aa: CASSLAPFGRGAGTQYF

len: 16
v_gene: TRBV2
d_gene: TRBD1
j_gene: TRBJ1-6
abundance: NA
CDR3nt: TGTGCCAGCAGTCCCCCCGGGACAGGGTGTTCTTCACCCCTCCACTTT
CDR3aa: CASSPPGTGCSSPLHF

len: 16
v_gene: TRBV7-3
d_gene: NA
j_gene: TRBJ2-3
abundance: many
CDR3nt: TGTGCCAGCAGCCCAACAGCGGGCCGGATCACAGATACGCAGTATTTT
CDR3aa: CASSPTAGRITDTQYF

len: 14
v_gene: TRBV28
d_gene: NA
j_gene: TRBJ1-2
abundance: once
CDR3nt: TGTGCCAGCAGTTACGAGGGGGGTGGGTATGGCTACACCTTC
CDR3aa: CASSYEGGGYGYTF

len: 20
v_gene: TRBV20-1
d_gene: NA
j_gene: TRBJ2-5
abundance: once
CDR3nt: TGCAGTGCTAGACCAAGACACGACAGGGTGCTAGCCTGGGACTCAGAGACCCAGTACTTC
CDR3aa: CSARPRHDRVLAWDSETQYF

len: 14
v_gene: TRBV20-1
d_gene: NA
j_gene: TRBJ2-7
abundance: NA
CDR3nt: TGCAGTGGCGACCCTTCCCGGGCCTCCTACGAGCAGTACTTC
CDR3aa: CSGDPSRASYEQYF

len: 14
v_gene: TRBV7-2
d_gene: TRBD1
j_gene: TRBJ1-4
abundance: few
CDR3nt: TGTGCCAGCAGCGACAGGGTGGCTAATGAAAAACTGTTTTTT
CDR3aa: CASSDRVANEKLFF

len: 13
v_gene: TRBV20-1
d_gene: NA
j_gene: TRBJ2-1
abundance: NA
CDR3nt: TGCAGTGCTAGAAGGGGAGGCTACAATGAGCAGTTCTTC
CDR3aa: CSARRGGYNEQFF

len: 16
v_gene: TRBV6-5
d_gene: TRBD1
j_gene: TRBJ1-4
abundance: few
CDR3nt: TGTGCCAGCAGTTACTCGCCGGACAGGCCTCACGAAAAACTGTTTTTT
CDR3aa: CASSYSPDRPHEKLFF

len: 17
v_gene: TRBV5-1
d_gene: NA
j_gene: TRBJ1-2
abundance: few
CDR3nt: TGCGCCAGCAGCTTGTTAACAGGGAAGATGCTCTCGGATGGCTACACCTTC
CDR3aa: CASSLLTGKMLSDGYTF

len: 13
v_gene: TRBV28
d_gene: TRBD2
j_gene: TRBJ2-1
abundance: once
CDR3nt: TGTGCCAGCAGCTTCCTAGCGGGGGGGGAGCAGTTCTTC
CDR3aa: CASSFLAGGEQFF

len: 17
v_gene: TRBV9
d_gene: NA
j_gene: TRBJ2-1
abundance: NA
CDR3nt: TGTGCCAGCAGCGTAGAAGCGGGCGGGCTGGGTGGCAATGAGCAGTTCTTC
CDR3aa: CASSVEAGGLGGNEQFF

len: 15
v_gene: TRBV6-5
d_gene: TRBD2
j_gene: TRBJ2-7
abundance: few
CDR3nt: TGTGCCAGCAGTTACGAAGCGGGAGGGCCGGGTGAGCAGTACTTC
CDR3aa: CASSYEAGGPGEQYF

len: 18
v_gene: TRBV29-1
d_gene: TRBD2
j_gene: TRBJ2-5
abundance: NA
CDR3nt: TGCAGCGTTCTTTTGGCTCTAGGGTTTGAAGCGGGAGAAGAGACCCAGTACTTC
CDR3aa: CSVLLALGFEAGEETQYF

len: 12
v_gene: TRBV29-1
d_gene: NA
j_gene: TRBJ2-7
abundance: few
CDR3nt: TGCAGCGTCTTGATCCGGAGTTACGAGCAGTACTTC
CDR3aa: CSVLIRSYEQYF

len: 14
v_gene: TRBV2
d_gene: NA
j_gene: TRBJ2-7
abundance: few
CDR3nt: TGTGCCAGCCGCCGCCCACTAGCTGCCTACGAGCAGTACTTC
CDR3aa: CASRRPLAAYEQYF

len: 16
v_gene: TRBV6-5
d_gene: TRBD2
j_gene: TRBJ2-7
abundance: NA
CDR3nt: TGTGCCAGCAGTTACTCGAACTTAGCGGGAGTTAACGAGCAGTACTTC
CDR3aa: CASSYSNLAGVNEQYF

len: 13
v_gene: TRBV20-1
d_gene: TRBD1
j_gene: TRBJ2-7
abundance: NA
CDR3nt: TGCAGTGCCAGAAGGGACAGGGACTACGAGCAGTACTTC
CDR3aa: CSARRDRDYEQYF

len: 14
v_gene: TRBV4-2
d_gene: TRBD2
j_gene: TRBJ2-3
abundance: NA
CDR3nt: TGTGCCAGCAGCCAGGGACTACTCACAGATACGCAGTATTTT
CDR3aa: CASSQGLLTDTQYF

len: 15
v_gene: TRBV12-3/TRBV12-4
d_gene: NA
j_gene: TRBJ1-2
abundance: NA
CDR3nt: TGTGCCAGCAGTCAACGGACAGATCTAACCTATGGCTACACCTTC
CDR3aa: CASSQRTDLTYGYTF

len: 11
v_gene: TRBV6-5
d_gene: TRBD2
j_gene: TRBJ2-3
abundance: few
CDR3nt: TGTGCCAGCAGTTACGGGACTAGCCAGTATTTT
CDR3aa: CASSYGTSQYF

len: 15
v_gene: TRBV20-1
d_gene: NA
j_gene: TRBJ2-7
abundance: NA
CDR3nt: TGCAGTGCAGGCGGGACTCTGGACCCCCTCTACGAGCAGTACTTC
CDR3aa: CSAGGTLDPLYEQYF

len: 15
v_gene: TRBV7-9
d_gene: NA
j_gene: TRBJ1-5
abundance: NA
CDR3nt: TGTGCCAGCAGCTCCACCGGGACCACAAATCAGCCCCAGCATTTT
CDR3aa: CASSSTGTTNQPQHF

len: 15
v_gene: TRBV9
d_gene: NA
j_gene: TRBJ2-3
abundance: few
CDR3nt: TGTGCCAGCAGCGTAGCGGGCGGGGTCACAGATACGCAGTATTTT
CDR3aa: CASSVAGGVTDTQYF

len: 18
v_gene: TRBV24-1
d_gene: NA
j_gene: TRBJ2-3
abundance: NA
CDR3nt: TGTGCCACCAGTGATACCGACCCTGGACGGATCTCCACAGATACGCAGTATTTT
CDR3aa: CATSDTDPGRISTDTQYF